This TCR beta chain was observed in a study of control samples from healthy donors and cancer patients. Clones were sequenced by immunoSEQ multiplex PCR, and TCRdb holds only the in-frame ones, with some missing. This sample has 150,000 to 200,000 clones; 90% to 95% occur once, and the top ten carry about 1.6%. The germline V gene encodes CDR1 SNHLY and CDR2 FYNNEI. V lost 8 bases to trimming and J lost 9 bases; unmatched junction nucleotides: 14. The CDR3 loop spans 15 amino acids. The rearrangement links TRBV2 to TRBJ2-1; 9 bases fit TRBD1. This sequence originates from a woman aged 25 to 39 in good health. The sequenced sample was blood. For the CDR3, the DNA is TGTGCCAGCGGCCACTCCGGGACAGGGTCTAGTGAGCAGTTCTTC. Translated, it gives CASGHSGTGSSEQFF.